The entry below describes one T cell receptor beta chain. These data originate in a study of blood T cell repertoires in COVID-19. Across the study: Sites across the United States, Italy and Spain contributed samples from acute and convalescent COVID-19. The cDNA or gDNA used as material had been derived from T cells, B-cell-depleted T cells, or PBMCs.

The assay was immunoSEQ multiplex PCR, and TCRdb's table has in-frame clones only and misses some. The sample records some 78,000 clones, around nine tenths being singletons. Germline V gives CDR1 LGHDT, CDR2 YNNKEL (reference sequence). V was clipped by 3 bases and J by 5 bases, with 16 bases between them. The CDR3 runs to 15 residues. This receptor was identified in a man between 50 and 59 years old with active or convalescent COVID-19. The sequenced sample was peripheral blood. The chain couples TRBV3-1 (or the pseudogene TRBV3-2) to TRBJ2-5, with D maybe TRBD2 (6 bases). DNA for the CDR3: TGTGCCAGCAGCCAGGGGGAGGCGAAGCGGGAGACCCAGTACTTC. Amino acids: CASSQGEAKRETQYF.